The 7 T cell receptor beta chains given below trace back to one sample, sequenced in a study of beta chain features in type 1 diabetes. The entirety of the isolated RNA underwent reverse transcription, so expressed TCRB transcripts were sequenced. TCRdb's copy holds only in-frame clones and misses some; the assay was immunoSEQ multiplex PCR. The sample has approximately 120,000 clones, around 40% seen once; the top ten hold 0.065%. The sequenced material came from stem cell memory CD4+ T cells from blood. These receptors came from a woman in her late teens or twenties in good health.

The chain recombines TRBV7-6 with TRBJ1-1; possibly TRBD1 for D (6 bases). Germline CDR1 reads SGHVS; CDR2 reads FNYEAQ. Trimming pared 1 base from V and 5 bases from J, leaving 14 bases between. The CDR3 sequence is 15 residues long. The chain's CDR3 is CASSLVGGRGTEAFF. The CDR3 DNA follows: TGTGCCAGCAGCTTAGTTGGGGGCCGGGGAACTGAAGCTTTCTTT.

CDR3 residues: CASSYSRAGLTQYF. The CDR3 nucleotides read TGTGCCAGCAGTTACTCGAGGGCAGGTTTGACCCAGTACTTC. The chain is built from TRBV6-5 and TRBJ2-5; a possible D gene is TRBD2 (5 bases). The CDR3 runs 14 residues. Germline CDR1 and CDR2: MNHEY and SVGAGI. V was pared by 0 bases and J by 7 bases, with 12 bases between.

The chain combines TRBV5-1 with TRBJ2-5, with 7 bases lining up with TRBD1. There are 14 residues in the CDR3. CDR1 and CDR2 (germline): SGHRS, YFSETQ. Germline trimming cut 4 bases from V and 3 bases from J; bases unmatched to any gene: 6. CDR3 DNA sequence: TGCGCCAGCAGCCGGGGACAGAATAAAGAGACCCAGTACTTC. Translating it yields CASSRGQNKETQYF.

This clone was counted only a few times. V and J are TRBV20-1 and TRBJ2-5; D is undetermined. The CDR3 is 10 amino acids. V lost 5 bases, J lost 2 bases, and 3 bases lay in between. Germline values: CDR1 DFQATT, CDR2 SNEGSKA (reference sequence). The CDR3 nucleotides read TGCAGTGCTCGTCAAGAGACCCAGTACTTC. It translates to CSARQETQYF.

This clone was recorded a few times. The rearrangement joins TRBV28 to TRBJ1-2; 8 positions match TRBD1. The CDR3 has 15 residues. CDR1 is MDHEN and CDR2 is SYDVKM in the germline V gene. V lost 5 bases and J lost 4; bases outside the gene matches: 9. CDR3 nucleotide sequence: TGTGCCAGCAGTACCTACGGGGGACAGGCCTATGGCTACACCTTC. Amino acid sequence: CASSTYGGQAYGYTF.

The V gene is TRBV28, the J gene TRBJ2-1, with D perhaps TRBD2 (5 bases). The V gene's germline CDR1 is MDHEN and CDR2 SYDVKM. The CDR3 length is 16 residues. V gave up 4 bases and J gave up 4 bases, with 17 bases separating them. CDR3 sequence reads: CASSWVGTRPYNEQFF. CDR3 bases: TGTGCCAGCAGTTGGGTAGGAACTAGACCATACAATGAGCAGTTCTTC.

This chain links TRBV10-2 with TRBJ1-2, with 9 bases matching TRBD1. Germline assignment: CDR1 WSHSY and CDR2 SAAADI. V was clipped by 6 bases and J by 7 bases; unmatched bases: 6. The CDR3 has 13 amino acids. CDR3 DNA sequence: TGCGCCAGCAGCCCGGGACAGGGAATTGGCTACACCTTC. Amino acid sequence: CASSPGQGIGYTF.